The next 14 T cell receptor beta chains were all read from a single sample in a study of CD8 T cells in ankylosing spondylitis. One entry per CDR3 protein results from TCRdb running MiXCR on the 5' RACE reads. The table includes 250,000 to 400,000 distinct CDR3 sequences, around a tenth detected once. Sequenced sample: blood, either unsorted or a sorted T cell fraction (not recorded which). These TCRs come from a female donor with ankylosing spondylitis or in good health (not recorded which).

The rearrangement links TRBV28 to TRBJ1-2; 7 nucleotides align to TRBD1. Germline CDR1 is MDHEN and CDR2 is SYDVKM. V shed 2 bases and J 4 bases; nucleotides not matched to a gene: 4. The CDR3 sequence is 14 residues long. For the CDR3, the DNA is TGTGCCAGCAGTTTAACAGGGGCCATCTATGGCTACACCTTC. Translating gives CASSLTGAIYGYTF.

This clonotype appeared many times. The chain uses TRBV5-1 and TRBJ2-1; TRBD1 or TRBD2 may be the D gene (5 bases each). Germline CDR1 reads SGHRS; CDR2 reads YFSETQ. Deletions cut 0 bases from V and 5 bases from J, with 9 bases between. The CDR3 contains 14 residues. For the CDR3, the DNA is TGCGCCAGCAGCTTGGGAGGGGAGCACAATGAGCAGTTCTTC. Translation gives CASSLGGEHNEQFF.

This chain links TRBV6-6 with TRBJ2-3; D assignment may be TRBD1 or TRBD2 (6 bases each). Looked up from germline, CDR1 is MNHNY and CDR2 is SVGAGI (reference sequence). V dropped 7 bases and J dropped 7 bases, with 15 bases sitting between them. This CDR3 comprises 13 residues. CDR3 sequence (DNA): TGTGCCAGCAACACCGGGGGACAAAATACGCAGTATTTT. It specifies CASNTGGQNTQYF.

In this sample, this clonotype turned up many times. This sequence joins TRBV6-1 and TRBJ2-1; 7 nucleotides line up with TRBD1. The CDR3 extends over 16 amino acids. The trim removed 2 bases at V and 0 bases at J, leaving 4 bases unmatched. Looked up from germline, CDR1 is MNHNS and CDR2 is SASEGT. The CDR3: CASSERGQISYNEQFF. DNA for the CDR3: TGTGCCAGCAGTGAAAGGGGGCAGATCTCCTACAATGAGCAGTTCTTC.

The table lists this clonotype with many counts. The chain carries TRBV16 and TRBJ1-5, with 7 bases aligning to TRBD1. CDR3 length: 17 amino acids. The ends lost 0 bases at V and 0 bases at J; junction bases unmatched: 5. Germline values: CDR1 KGHSY, CDR2 FQNENV. The CDR3 loop is CASSQSATGYSNQPQHF. DNA of the CDR3: TGTGCCAGCAGCCAATCCGCGACAGGGTATAGCAATCAGCCCCAGCATTTT.

The table lists this clonotype with a few counts. The rearrangement joins TRBV12-3 or TRBV12-4 to TRBJ1-4; tentatively, D is TRBD1 (5 bases). The CDR3 runs 17 residues. V was pared by 3 bases and J by 0 bases, with 14 bases between. The CDR3 region has the DNA TGTGCCAGCAGTTTTAAGGGCAGGGTTGCAACTAATGAAAAACTGTTTTTT. It is translated as CASSFKGRVATNEKLFF.

This clonotype was counted ten times or more. This chain uses TRBV20-1 with TRBJ1-3, with 8 bases fitting TRBD1. Trimming removed 2 bases from V and 9 bases from J; junction bases left unmatched: 6. The CDR3 has 13 amino acids. Germline V gene lookup returns CDR1 DFQATT and CDR2 SNEGSKA (reference sequence). Here the CDR3 reads CSARRTGFGTIYF. In DNA, the CDR3 is TGCAGTGCTAGACGGACAGGGTTTGGCACCATATATTTT.

This clonotype appeared many times. J is TRBJ2-3 and V is TRBV12-3 or TRBV12-4, with 10 bases lining up with TRBD2. Unmatched junction bases numbered 9, after V lost 3 bases and J lost 0 bases. This CDR3 has 18 residues. For the CDR3, the DNA is TGTGCCAGCAGTTTCCCGAGTAGCGGGGGGCTTAGCACAGATACGCAGTATTTT. Translated: CASSFPSSGGLSTDTQYF.

This clonotype was detected a few times. CDR3 loop: CSASPLTRNTEAFF. The CDR3 bases are TGCAGTGCTAGTCCCTTAACCAGGAACACTGAAGCTTTCTTT. This chain uses TRBV20-1 with TRBJ1-1; D unclear. Germline V gene lookup returns CDR1 DFQATT and CDR2 SNEGSKA (reference sequence). The CDR3 length is 14 residues. Trimming removed 3 bases at V and 1 base at J, with 12 bases between.

This clonotype was observed at least ten times. This chain connects TRBV5-6 to TRBJ1-6; perhaps TRBD1 as D (5 bases). Looked up from germline, CDR1 is SGHDT and CDR2 is YYEEEE. V gave up 3 bases and J gave up 7 bases, with 11 bases separating them. The CDR3 is made up of 14 amino acids. The chain's CDR3 is CASSWAGKNSPLHF. The DNA for the CDR3 is TGTGCCAGCAGCTGGGCAGGGAAGAATTCACCCCTCCACTTT. The whole variable domain, filled in from reference TRBV5-6 and TRBJ1-6, reads DAGVTQSPTHLIKTRGQQVTLRCSPKSGHDTVSWYQQALGQGPQFIFQYYEEEERQRGNFPDRFSGHQFPNYSSELNVNALLLGDSALYLCASSWAGKNSPLHFGNGTRLTVT.

This clonotype was seen many times. CDR3 in amino acids: CASNLWGVNEQFF. In DNA, the CDR3 is TGTGCCAGCAACCTGTGGGGGGTCAATGAGCAGTTCTTC. The chain combines TRBV12-3 or TRBV12-4 with TRBJ2-1, with a weak D call TRBD2 (6 bases). Trimming took 7 bases from V and 6 from J, leaving 13 bases between them. The CDR3 length is 13 residues.

This clonotype was found a few times. The gene calls are TRBV11-2 and TRBJ2-1; the match to TRBD1 covers 8 bases. V was clipped by 5 bases and J by 3 bases; unmatched bases: 6. Looked up from germline, CDR1 is SGHAT and CDR2 is FQNNGV. This CDR3 comprises 15 residues. The CDR3 bases are TGTGCCAGCAGCAACAGACAGGGGCGCTACAATGAGCAGTTCTTC. Translation gives CASSNRQGRYNEQFF.

This clonotype was observed at least ten times. The rearrangement joins TRBV5-1 to TRBJ2-5; D is possibly TRBD2 (6 bases). V was pared by 3 bases and J by 5 bases, with 17 bases between. The CDR3 length is 15 residues. Germline CDR1 reads SGHRS; CDR2 reads YFSETQ. CDR3 loop: CASSSTEGRMETQYF. The CDR3 DNA sequence: TGCGCCAGCAGCTCGACGGAGGGGAGGATGGAGACCCAGTACTTC.

The table lists this clonotype with many counts. This chain connects TRBV7-8 to TRBJ2-1; a possible D gene is TRBD1 (6 bases). Between the trimmed V and J ends, which lost 5 bases and 4 bases, there was a span of 12 bases. This CDR3 is 14 amino acids long. The germline V gene encodes CDR1 SGHVS and CDR2 FQNEAQ. The CDR3 sequence: CASSHRDKYNEQFF. CDR3 in DNA: TGTGCCAGCAGCCACCGGGACAAATACAATGAGCAGTTCTTC.